This T cell receptor beta chain originates from a study of cytomegalovirus exposure and HLA in healthy donors. The PCR employed 60 Vbeta primers together with 13 Jbeta primers. Data came from immunoSEQ multiplex PCR; TCRdb stores just in-frame clones and leaves some out. The sample shows over 60,000 clones, around 76% of them seen only once. This clone was picked up a small number of times. The sequencing sample was made of PBMCs. This receptor was identified in a man aged 18 to 30 in good health and CMV-seronegative.

The CDR3 DNA follows: TGCGCCAGCAGCTTGTCCGTGATAGAAAACATTCAGTACTTC. Protein product: CASSLSVIENIQYF. The chain uses TRBV5-1 and TRBJ2-4, with D hard to call. The V end was cut by 1 base, the J end by 5 bases, with 10 bases between. The germline gives CDR1 SGHRS, CDR2 YFSETQ. This CDR3 contains 14 residues.